This T cell receptor beta chain was identified in a study of circulating and synovial CD4+ cells in juvenile arthritis. Only in-frame clones appear in the TCRdb table, and some are missing; sequencing was by immunoSEQ multiplex PCR. Of about 34,000 clones in the sample, around 95% were seen once. Regarding this clone: Its specificity is unknown.

Study results and caveats: Deeper sequencing increased measured overlap with synovial clonotypes. Traditional Vbeta family usage analysis missed the pathogenic-like versus bulk difference. CPL and bulk CD4 samples differed at least tenfold in T cell genomes.

Samples derive from patients with active juvenile idiopathic arthritis. CDR3 length: 11 amino acids. The V gene's germline CDR1 is DFQATT and CDR2 SNEGSKA (reference sequence). With 5 bases removed from V and 7 bases from J, the gap between germline ends came to 8 bases. Input material: CD4+ T cells from blood. This rearrangement joins TRBV20-1 to TRBJ1-4; D gene unclear. This TCR derives from a human donor with juvenile idiopathic arthritis. The CDR3 protein is CSARNGEKLFF. The CDR3 bases are TGCAGTGCTCGTAACGGTGAAAAACTGTTTTTT.